A selection of T cell receptor beta chains follows, all from one sample in a study of blood T cell repertoires in COVID-19. TCRdb's copy holds only in-frame clones and misses some; the assay was immunoSEQ multiplex PCR. The data show 300,000 to 400,000 clones, 85% to 90% seen once. The sample was PBMCs or T cells enriched from blood (not recorded which). These receptors came from a woman aged 30 to 39 with acute COVID-19. Both conserved end residues are part of each CDR3. The order of the fields is clone size, J gene, V gene, CDR3 protein. Clone size is shown for a subset of rows, as once, few, many or a class of expanded clone.

NA	TRBJ1-1	TRBV18	CASSPGRQSMNTEAFF
NA	TRBJ1-3	TRBV7-3	CASSPFSMNTIYF
NA	TRBJ1-2	TRBV13	CASSLSRIYGYTF
NA	TRBJ2-7	TRBV10-3	CAIGAGTPDSYEQYF
few	TRBJ2-7	TRBV7-9	CASSLADRVSYEQYF
NA	TRBJ2-1	TRBV11-2	CASSLFSGGPYNEQFF
NA	TRBJ1-1	TRBV5-1	CASSPVDMNTEAFF
few	TRBJ1-1	TRBV7-2	CASSPQGGANTEAFF
NA	TRBJ1-2	TRBV7-9	CASSLGQGAPYGYTF
once	TRBJ1-1	TRBV5-1	CASSLVAGGPTEAFF
NA	TRBJ2-3	TRBV7-3	CASSFRPGLAGLTDTQYF
once	TRBJ1-4	TRBV5-5	CASSLARPGGGEKLFF
NA	TRBJ2-7	TRBV5-1	CASSFFGRISTYEQYF
NA	TRBJ1-2	TRBV9	CASSVFSAPTKTEGYTF
NA	TRBJ1-1	TRBV7-2	CASSQDRYNTEAFF
NA	TRBJ2-4	TRBV6-5	CASRSRAGGKNIQYF
NA	TRBJ2-1	TRBV2	CAVAGGSPLNEQFF
NA	TRBJ2-3	TRBV24-1	CATSDFGGAGDTQYF
NA	TRBJ2-7	TRBV25-1	CASSVTGDEQYF
NA	TRBJ2-7	TRBV5-1	CASSLETSGGVTYEQYF
NA	TRBJ1-3	TRBV7-2	CASSTRQGQSGNTIYF
NA	TRBJ1-4	TRBV2	CASSESGPNEKLFF
NA	TRBJ1-2	TRBV20-1	CSASIQGALDYGYTF
NA	TRBJ2-4	TRBV9	CASSETGSGNIQYF
once	TRBJ2-1	TRBV9	CASSHRSGGAYNEQFF
NA	TRBJ1-5	TRBV5-1	CASSPQGQGAGQPQHF
NA	TRBJ1-2	TRBV2	CASSDPLIGARNYGYTF
NA	TRBJ2-7	TRBV18	CASSVGQGTEQYF
NA	TRBJ2-5	TRBV7-2	CASSFTRGQETQYF
NA	TRBJ2-2	TRBV2	CASSGWGLGNTGELFF
NA	TRBJ1-4	TRBV2	CASRKQGATNEKLFF
few	TRBJ1-4	TRBV28	CASSTLRGYEKLFF
NA	TRBJ2-7	TRBV30	CAWSVGGGYEQYF
NA	TRBJ2-6	TRBV9	CASSTRQAGANVLTF
few	TRBJ2-7	TRBV24-1	CATSDPDRGYEQYF
NA	TRBJ1-1	TRBV29-1	CSVRAGDTEAFF
NA	TRBJ1-1	TRBV2	CASSDVTAGVNTEAFF
NA	TRBJ2-7	TRBV5-4	CASSLQDSYEQYF
NA	TRBJ2-1	TRBV9	CASSVAGRRSSYNEQFF
NA	TRBJ2-7	TRBV6-1	CASSEETGGAYEQYF
NA	TRBJ1-2	TRBV24-1	CATTGQGVRYTF
NA	TRBJ1-1	TRBV7-9	CASSPPDSANTEAFF
NA	TRBJ2-1	TRBV6-4	CASSDSQQGSGVDEQFF
once	TRBJ1-2	TRBV21-1	CASSKGPGNYGYTF
NA	TRBJ1-1	TRBV6-5	CASSQNRRAEAFF
few	TRBJ1-1	TRBV4-1	CASSQVAGANSEAFF
NA	TRBJ1-3	TRBV18	CASSQDRIQGGGNTIYF
NA	TRBJ1-2	TRBV21-1	CASSKAHPGYGDYGYTF
NA	TRBJ2-5	TRBV4-1	CASSQASEETQYF
NA	TRBJ1-5	TRBV7-8	CASSLVGSAGASNQPQHF
NA	TRBJ2-4	TRBV3-1/TRBV3-2	CASSQGTKVGIQYF
NA	TRBJ2-1	TRBV5-6	CASSPGETFNHEQFF
NA	TRBJ2-2	TRBV4-1	CASSQAGDTGELFF
NA	TRBJ1-6	TRBV3-1/TRBV3-2	CASSRTGTGASYNSPLHF
NA	TRBJ1-3	TRBV2	CASRLQANSGNTIYF
NA	TRBJ2-1	TRBV5-4	CASSFSGGGTYNEQFF
NA	TRBJ2-7	TRBV7-2	CASSSYFLRSYEQYF
NA	TRBJ2-5	TRBV7-2	CASSFFGTQYF